This T cell receptor beta chain was documented in a study of shared clonotypes between healthy human individuals (dated by TCRdb to 2018 to 2020). As for the study more broadly: The cohort included three men and a couple of women between 18 and 49 years of age. Leukapheresis yielded between about 0.85 and 9.5 billion PBMCs per donor. The study deeply sequenced blood TCR repertoires of five healthy adults to estimate repertoire size and the extent of clonotype sharing between individuals. To increase sequencing depth and limit assay-specific biases, different laboratories used diverse techniques to prepare libraries and sequence TCR repertoires. Per donor, three plates each were used for CD4 naive and CD4 memory, two for CD8 naive, and one for CD8 memory.

The investigation overall reported the following: Based on pairwise subsampling, the degree of clonotype sharing among donors was expected to be affected by sequencing depth. Even with the large sequencing depth, rarefaction of the sorted-subset datasets indicated that sequencing was incomplete. Because the study included only a small number of donors, the genetic and exposure-history diversity represented was limited. Approximately 5% of naive CD4, 3.5% of naive CD8, about 2.5% of memory CD4, and about 0.4% of memory CD8 clonotypes were shared across four donors. Compared with non-shared clonotypes, clonotypes shared by all four sorted-subset donors had higher generation probabilities. Sampling was restricted to blood, and TCR repertoires in tissues likely differ from the TCR repertoires found in blood. Naive subsets generally had larger estimated clonotype richness than memory subsets did.

Using the deep immunoSEQ assay, multiplex PCR amplified TCR CDR3 regions from genomic DNA. Genomic DNA extracted from each cell subset was distributed evenly over all wells of several immunoSEQ 96-well plates, and each plate served as one replicate. For sorted subsets, approximately 190 ng genomic DNA, equal to some 30,000 T cell genomes, was loaded into each replicate PCR. Purified libraries were quantified with a Qubit 3.0 fluorometer, sized on a Bioanalyzer 2100, and re-quantified with the KAPA Library Quantification kit. Every immunoSEQ 96-well plate was sequenced on a separate single-read 150-cycle Illumina NextSeq 550 flow cell. The authors' pipeline ran thus. Because only junctional sequences without quality scores were contained in the immunoSEQ output, filtering matching that applied to full-length reads could not be performed. To assign V/J genes and CDR3, sequences were annotated using PyIR, a Python wrapper for IgBLAST v1.9, with IMGT germline references. Reads were filtered out if the reads had weak V/J assignments (E-value above 1e-6), no CDR3, stop codons, out-of-frame junctions, or ambiguous translated residues. V3J clonotypes were defined as sequences sharing the same inferred V gene, J gene, and CDR3 amino acid sequence. Percentage overlap between repertoires was computed as shared unique clonotypes divided by the size of the smaller repertoire. Repertoire richness was assessed with RTK rarefaction, the Chao1 estimator, and Recon v2.1 estimates of unobserved clonotypes. For all TCRbeta clonotypes obtained by the gDNA method from a few donors, generation probabilities were computed with OLGA. Not all clones reach the TCRdb copy of this immuneACCESS table, which keeps in-frame sequences only. Checked studies attribute under half of the gap to unresolved V genes and leave the rest unexplained. V and J calls and clone size are as listed in that table; D and trimming were resolved from the DNA. Counted in this sample were some 1.1 million clones; 60% to 80% of them appeared once. The ten largest clones add up to about 0.94% of the sample.

V drops 2 bases and J drops 4 bases, leaving 11 bases in between. The CDR3 goes from the cysteine to the phenylalanine over 14 residues. Only the CDR3 DNA is retained, 42 bases long and in frame from the first base. The germline V gene provides CDR1 ENHRY and CDR2 SYGVKD. Concerning this clone: Its antigen remains unidentified. No clone much larger than this one lies a single base away; base qualities are absent.

The donors were healthy, HIV-negative adults who had no recently reported acute infections or vaccinations. Only Caucasian adults living in Nashville, Tennessee, USA were represented among the donors. Magnetic negative selection was used to enrich CD4+ T cells, after which naive cells were positively selected on CD45RA and the negative fraction became the memory subset. After blood collection by leukapheresis, PBMCs were isolated using Ficoll-Histopaque density gradient centrifugation and then cryopreserved in the vapor phase of liquid nitrogen. Analytical flow cytometry was used to check the purity and quantity of every magnetically sorted T cell population. Each sorted fraction had its genomic DNA isolated and then quantified by UV absorbance on a Nanodrop 2000c.

Sequenced input: memory CD4+ T cells from PBMCs. The cell subset or site label, read with the paper, signifies: CD45RA-negative fraction. This chain joins TRBV10-3 to TRBJ2-5; the best D guess is TRBD1, with 6 bases matching. The receptor comes from a man aged 18 to 30 in good health. Some clones in this sample may be carry-over from other donors' samples. The bases are TGTGCCATCAGTGAGACAGGGCCGGGAGAGACCCAGTACTTC. It translates as CAISETGPGETQYF.